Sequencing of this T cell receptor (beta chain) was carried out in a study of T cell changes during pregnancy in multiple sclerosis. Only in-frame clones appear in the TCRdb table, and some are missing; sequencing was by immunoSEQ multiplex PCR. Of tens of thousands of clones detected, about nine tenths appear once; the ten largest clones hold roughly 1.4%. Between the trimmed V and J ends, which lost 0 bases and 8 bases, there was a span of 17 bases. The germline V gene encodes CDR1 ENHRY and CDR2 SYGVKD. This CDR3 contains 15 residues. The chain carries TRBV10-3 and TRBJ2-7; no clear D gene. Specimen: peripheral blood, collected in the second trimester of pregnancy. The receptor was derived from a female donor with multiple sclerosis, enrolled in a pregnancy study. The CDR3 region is CAISESVISRNQQYF. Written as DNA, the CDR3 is TGTGCCATCAGTGAGTCGGTAATTAGCCGAAACCAGCAGTACTTC.